This is a list of T cell receptor beta chains from one sample in a study of blood T cell repertoires in COVID-19. Measured with immunoSEQ multiplex PCR; TCRdb has only the in-frame clones, and not every one. The data contain roughly 230,000 clones, roughly four fifths of them singletons. The sample consisted of peripheral blood. The receptors here all came from a man between 45 and 60 years old with active or convalescent COVID-19. Both conserved end residues are trimmed from each CDR3. D genes are given only for firm matches. A row's size may be missing; if present it is once, few, many or a size class.

d_gene	v_gene	j_gene	abundance	CDR3aa
NA	TRBV6-5	TRBJ1-1	few	ASSYSTGLGTEAF
NA	TRBV29-1	TRBJ1-1	NA	SARMRTEAF
TRBD1	TRBV11-1	TRBJ2-1	NA	ASSLAWTGYNEQF
TRBD2	TRBV7-9	TRBJ2-1	few	ASSLAGTTYNEQF
NA	TRBV7-9	TRBJ1-4	once	ASSLVAGVGEKLF
TRBD1	TRBV29-1	TRBJ1-3	NA	SEPTGPGGNTIY
NA	TRBV15	TRBJ1-2	NA	ATSSPAGVYGYT
TRBD1	TRBV30	TRBJ2-1	NA	AWSSHRGTSSYNEQF
NA	TRBV15	TRBJ1-2	few	ATSRDLRNYGYT
TRBD1	TRBV24-1	TRBJ1-6	NA	ATSGQGHNSPLH
NA	TRBV6-5	TRBJ1-5	few	ASSPGIGQPQH
TRBD1	TRBV7-9	TRBJ2-3	NA	ASRTLLGQGPDTQY
TRBD1	TRBV12-3/TRBV12-4	TRBJ1-6	few	ASRDRGNSPLH
NA	TRBV28	TRBJ1-2	NA	ASSSGPGGYT
NA	TRBV10-3	TRBJ2-7	NA	AISEGSGYYEQY
NA	TRBV2	TRBJ2-7	NA	ASSAPTLHEQY